This T cell receptor beta chain was recovered during a study of cytomegalovirus exposure and HLA in healthy donors. The PCR was carried out with 60 Vbeta primers and 13 Jbeta primers. Produced via immunoSEQ multiplex PCR; TCRdb's table is partial and in-frame only. The table shows about 130,000 clones, with 65% to 75% occurring only once. This clone was detected once. Germline lookup yields CDR1 SNHLY and CDR2 FYNNEI. V gave up 8 bases and J gave up 2 bases, with 13 bases separating them. This CDR3 spans 14 amino acids. The chain couples TRBV2 to TRBJ1-5; possible D gene TRBD1, 6 bases. This sequence originates from a woman in her 50s in good health and CMV-seropositive. The sequencing input was PBMCs. CDR3 in amino acids: CASLGASGNQPQHF. Written as DNA, the CDR3 is TGTGCCAGCCTGGGGGCAAGTGGCAATCAGCCCCAGCATTTT.